Each of the 24 T cell receptor beta chains below was sequenced from the same sample in a study of monozygotic twins with inflammatory bowel disease. TCRdb reprocessed the 5' RACE reads and keeps a single row for each CDR3 protein, giving no DNA. The specimen's table records approximately 200,000 distinct CDR3 sequences. Sequencing was carried out using blood. These receptors were collected from a human donor with ulcerative colitis or Crohn's disease, or a healthy co-twin of an affected twin (not recorded which).

The V gene is TRBV5-5, the J gene TRBJ2-5; lacking DNA, the TRBD1 call made by TCRdb goes unchecked. This CDR3 has 16 residues. CDR1 is SGHKS and CDR2 is YYEKEE in the germline V gene (reference sequence). CDR3 sequence: CASSSRDRGHRETRYF.

The chain joins TRBV4-1 to TRBJ2-1; TCRdb gives TRBD1 as the D gene, but with no DNA this cannot be confirmed. This CDR3 spans 14 amino acids. Germline lookup yields CDR1 MGHRA and CDR2 YSYEKL. The CDR3 loop is CASSQPGFRYEQFF.

This chain links TRBV28 with TRBJ1-6. This CDR3 comprises 15 residues. Germline V gene sequence: CDR1 MDHEN, CDR2 SYDVKM. The CDR3 here is CASTTGSSYNSPLHF.

The chain recombines TRBV10-3 with TRBJ2-7; TCRdb reports TRBD2, a call that lacks DNA to check it against. There are 16 residues in the CDR3. From germline, CDR1 is ENHRY and CDR2 SYGVKD. CDR3: CAISESRTSGSYEQYF.

J is TRBJ2-7 and V is TRBV5-1; the D gene TCRdb calls, TRBD2, cannot be checked with no DNA. Looked up from germline, CDR1 is SGHRS and CDR2 is YFSETQ. This CDR3 spans 13 amino acids. CDR3 in amino acids: CASSFTQGGEQYF.

The chain combines TRBV3-1 with TRBJ2-5; TCRdb picks TRBD2, but there is no DNA to check that call. The CDR3 is 18 residues long. Germline CDR1 is LGHDT and CDR2 is YNNKEL (reference sequence). CDR3 in amino acids: CASIARVGAGGKQETQYF.

The rearrangement joins TRBV7-2 to TRBJ2-1; TCRdb's D call, TRBD2, is unchecked because there is no DNA. Germline V gives CDR1 SGHTA, CDR2 FQGNSA. The CDR3 is 19 amino acids. CDR3: CASSLSLAGGLLSYNEQFF. The full variable domain, rest sourced from reference TRBV7-2 and TRBJ2-1, is GAGVSQSPSNKVTEKGKDVELRCDPISGHTALYWYRQSLGQGLEFLIYFQGNSAPDKSGLPSDRFSAERTGGSVSTLTIQRTQQEDSAVYLCASSLSLAGGLLSYNEQFFGPGTRLTVL.

CDR3: CASSSRRVRADEKLFF. This chain uses TRBV7-9 with TRBJ1-4. Germline V CDR1 and CDR2: SEHNR, FQNEAQ (reference sequence). This CDR3 is 16 amino acids long.

The J gene is TRBJ2-3, the V gene TRBV29-1; the D call of TRBD2 rests on TCRdb alone, since no DNA is present to check it. The CDR3 loop spans 14 amino acids. Germline assignment: CDR1 SQVTM and CDR2 ANQGSEA. The CDR3 sequence is CSISSGTRFVTQYF.

The CDR3 is CASSQELSILGFAGTDTQYF. V and J are TRBV4-2 and TRBJ2-3. CDR1 is LGHNA and CDR2 is YNFKEQ in the germline V gene. The CDR3 loop spans 20 amino acids.

The chain is built from TRBV6-1 and TRBJ1-5; no DNA is available, so the TRBD1 call from TCRdb remains unchecked. This CDR3 has 14 amino acids. The V gene's germline CDR1 is MNHNS and CDR2 SASEGT. The CDR3: CASSEGAWREAQHF.

The J gene is TRBJ1-1, the V gene TRBV29-1. Germline V gene sequence: CDR1 SQVTM, CDR2 ANQGSEA. This CDR3 is built from 14 residues. The CDR3 loop is CSVGAGIMNTEAFF.

The chain recombines TRBV7-9 with TRBJ2-1; checking the TCRdb D call of TRBD2 is not possible without DNA. The CDR3 extends over 16 amino acids. Germline CDR1 and CDR2: SEHNR and FQNEAQ (reference sequence). This CDR3 is CASSLQRGGQYNEQFF.

The chain has TRBV11-2 and TRBJ2-1; no DNA is available, so the TRBD1 call from TCRdb remains unchecked. This CDR3 contains 16 residues. The germline V gene has CDR1 SGHAT and CDR2 FQNNGV. CDR3: CASSFRGAVTYNEQFF.

The chain joins TRBV10-3 to TRBJ2-2; TCRdb's D gene call, TRBD2, goes unchecked for lack of DNA. The CDR3 totals 16 residues. The germline V gene encodes CDR1 ENHRY and CDR2 SYGVKD. CDR3 protein: CAISANSGIGTGELFF.

The V call is TRBV7-9, the J call TRBJ2-3. CDR1 and CDR2 from the germline V gene are SEHNR and FQNEAQ (reference sequence). This CDR3 spans 15 amino acids. The CDR3 sequence is CASSPRALLGDTQYF.

The chain is built from TRBV20-1 and TRBJ2-7; the TRBD1 assignment by TCRdb is unverifiable without DNA. CDR3 length: 13 residues. In germline, CDR1 is DFQATT, CDR2 SNEGSKA (reference sequence). The CDR3 loop reads CSAAGQTHYEQYF.

This chain links TRBV6-5 with TRBJ2-7; the D call from TCRdb, TRBD2, cannot be confirmed without DNA. Germline V gene sequence: CDR1 MNHEY, CDR2 SVGAGI. The length of the CDR3 is 11 residues. CDR3: CASTRDYEQYF.

The V call is TRBV10-3, the J call TRBJ2-7; TCRdb lists TRBD2, though no DNA is available to test this call. Germline CDR1 reads ENHRY; CDR2 reads SYGVKD. There are 13 residues in the CDR3. Here the CDR3 reads CAITGGGTYEQYF.

This chain uses TRBV4-2 with TRBJ2-5. CDR3 size: 14 residues. Germline assignment: CDR1 LGHNA and CDR2 YNFKEQ. CDR3 loop: CASSQDRGAGTQYF.

The genes are TRBV5-1 and TRBJ2-1; no DNA is available, so the TRBD2 call from TCRdb remains unchecked. From germline, CDR1 is SGHRS and CDR2 YFSETQ. The CDR3 is 17 residues long. The CDR3 loop reads CASSTTSGGRGGNEQFF.

The chain links TRBV11-2 to TRBJ2-3; TCRdb picks TRBD1, but there is no DNA to check that call. CDR1 is SGHAT and CDR2 is FQNNGV in the germline V gene. The CDR3 has 13 residues. CDR3 region: CASSPAHGNTQYF.

V is TRBV28 and J is TRBJ2-2; without DNA, the TCRdb call of TRBD1 cannot be checked. The CDR3 consists of 16 residues. Germline V gene data show CDR1 as MDHEN and CDR2 as SYDVKM. CDR3 loop: CASSLPRGPGTGELFF.

This rearrangement joins TRBV6-6 to TRBJ2-2; TCRdb indicates TRBD1, and absent DNA this call remains unverified. Germline lookup yields CDR1 MNHNY and CDR2 SVGAGI (reference sequence). This CDR3 comprises 14 residues. The CDR3 reads CASEGAANTGELFF.